The rows below give T cell receptor beta chains drawn from one sample of a study of blood T cell repertoires in COVID-19. The assay was immunoSEQ multiplex PCR, and TCRdb's table has in-frame clones only and misses some. There are 110,000 to 150,000 clones in the sample; roughly 83% occur only once, and about 9.2% lies in the top ten. Sequencing was done on a sample of PBMCs or T cells enriched from blood (not recorded which). The receptors were gathered from a man aged 50 to 60 who had recovered from COVID-19. Both conserved end residues are part of each CDR3. The order of the fields is clone size, D gene, V gene, J gene, CDR3 DNA, CDR3 protein. A D gene is named only where the DNA matches it firmly. A clone size is listed for some rows: how often the clone was seen (once, few, many), or a class if it is expanded.

size: once; D: TRBD1; V: TRBV18; J: TRBJ2-1; DNA: TGTGCCAGCTCACTATCCTCCCTGACAGGGAATGAGCAGTTCTTC; CDR3: CASSLSSLTGNEQFF
size: -; D: -; V: TRBV5-6; J: TRBJ1-5; DNA: TGTGCCAGCAGCTTGGGCCAGTCTTATAGCAATCAGCCCCAGCATTTT; CDR3: CASSLGQSYSNQPQHF
size: -; D: -; V: TRBV4-2; J: TRBJ1-4; DNA: TGTGCCAGCAGCCAAGTCCCACAGGGAGCTAATGAAAAACTGTTTTTT; CDR3: CASSQVPQGANEKLFF
size: once; D: -; V: TRBV19; J: TRBJ2-5; DNA: TGTGCCAGTAGTCCGTCCGGTTGGGGGCTTGAGACCCAGTACTTC; CDR3: CASSPSGWGLETQYF
size: -; D: -; V: TRBV25-1; J: TRBJ1-2; DNA: TGTGCCAGCAGTCCTATTCCCGGTGGCTACACCTTC; CDR3: CASSPIPGGYTF
size: -; D: -; V: TRBV6-1; J: TRBJ1-5; DNA: TGTGCCAGCAGTGAGAGAGGCTCGAGCAATCAGCCCCAGCATTTT; CDR3: CASSERGSSNQPQHF
size: -; D: -; V: TRBV7-3; J: TRBJ1-6; DNA: TGTGCCAGCAGCTTAGGGCACTCCAACTATAATTCACCCCTCCACTTT; CDR3: CASSLGHSNYNSPLHF
size: -; D: TRBD1; V: TRBV18; J: TRBJ1-6; DNA: TGTGCCAGCTCACCAAGGGACAGGTTCTCGAGCTCCTATAATTCACCCCTCCACTTT; CDR3: CASSPRDRFSSSYNSPLHF
size: -; D: -; V: TRBV5-1; J: TRBJ2-1; DNA: TGCGCCAGCAGCTTGGCCCCTCCCCGGGACAATGAGCAGTTCTTC; CDR3: CASSLAPPRDNEQFF
size: once; D: TRBD1; V: TRBV25-1; J: TRBJ1-5; DNA: TGTGCCAGCACCCGACAGGGTCATCAGCCCCAGCATTTT; CDR3: CASTRQGHQPQHF
size: -; D: -; V: TRBV9; J: TRBJ2-7; DNA: TGTGCCAGCAGCGGGGCGGGGGCCCCCTACGAGCAGTACTTC; CDR3: CASSGAGAPYEQYF
size: -; D: TRBD1; V: TRBV7-6; J: TRBJ1-6; DNA: TGTGCCAGCAGCTTAGGTACTGGCGGACAGGGAATAATTTCACCCCTCCACTTT; CDR3: CASSLGTGGQGIISPLHF
size: -; D: -; V: TRBV5-5; J: TRBJ1-3; DNA: TGTGCCAGCAGCCAAATTGTAGTAGCGGGTAGTGGAAACACCATATATTTT; CDR3: CASSQIVVAGSGNTIYF
size: -; D: -; V: TRBV14; J: TRBJ1-2; DNA: TGTGCCAGCAGCCAAGGGACAGCGTTTTGCACCTTC; CDR3: CASSQGTAFCTF
size: once; D: TRBD2; V: TRBV5-1; J: TRBJ2-5; DNA: TGCGCCAGCAGCCTAATAGCGGGGGGGATAGAGACCCAGTACTTC; CDR3: CASSLIAGGIETQYF
size: -; D: -; V: TRBV11-1; J: TRBJ2-7; DNA: TGTGCCAGCAGCTCCTCGCTAGAGGCAGAGCAGTACTTC; CDR3: CASSSSLEAEQYF
size: -; D: -; V: TRBV6-2/TRBV6-3; J: TRBJ1-5; DNA: TGTGCCAGCAGTTGGGGGGGCTTTGTTAGCAATCAGCCCCAGCATTTT; CDR3: CASSWGGFVSNQPQHF
size: many; D: -; V: TRBV3-1/TRBV3-2; J: TRBJ2-7; DNA: TGTGCCAGCAGTCGAGGTACGGTCCCCTACGAGCAGTACTTC; CDR3: CASSRGTVPYEQYF
size: -; D: TRBD1; V: TRBV4-1; J: TRBJ2-3; DNA: TGCGCCAGCAGCCTACAGGGGGAAGATACGCAGTATTTT; CDR3: CASSLQGEDTQYF
size: -; D: -; V: TRBV21-1; J: TRBJ2-2; DNA: TGTGCCAGCAGCGGACTAGCGGGTAACACCGGGGAGCTGTTTTTT; CDR3: CASSGLAGNTGELFF
size: few; D: -; V: TRBV10-3; J: TRBJ2-2; DNA: TGTGCCATCAGTGATGTCGGAGACACCGGGGAGCTGTTTTTT; CDR3: CAISDVGDTGELFF
size: -; D: TRBD2; V: TRBV27; J: TRBJ2-3; DNA: TGTGCCAGCAGTTCTAGCGGGGGGGCCAAAGATACGCAGTATTTT; CDR3: CASSSSGGAKDTQYF
size: -; D: -; V: TRBV9; J: TRBJ2-5; DNA: TGTGCCAGCAGCGGGACTTCCCAAGAGACCCAGTACTTC; CDR3: CASSGTSQETQYF
size: -; D: TRBD1; V: TRBV28; J: TRBJ2-4; DNA: TGTGCCAGCAGCACGGGACAGCAAAACATTCAGTACTTC; CDR3: CASSTGQQNIQYF
size: -; D: TRBD2; V: TRBV5-1; J: TRBJ2-1; DNA: TGCGCCAGCAGCTCTAGCGGGGGACACAATGAGCAGTTCTTC; CDR3: CASSSSGGHNEQFF
size: once; D: -; V: TRBV18; J: TRBJ1-4; DNA: TGTGCCAGCTCACCAGCCGGGGGGCAAGCAACTAATGAAAAACTGTTTTTT; CDR3: CASSPAGGQATNEKLFF
size: -; D: TRBD1; V: TRBV28; J: TRBJ1-1; DNA: TGTGCCAGCAGGGTAACAGGCCAGGGGGCGTTTGGGAACACTGAAGCTTTCTTT; CDR3: CASRVTGQGAFGNTEAFF
size: -; D: -; V: TRBV11-3; J: TRBJ2-5; DNA: TGTGCCAGCAGCACTGGACAACTCGGAGAGACCCAGTACTTC; CDR3: CASSTGQLGETQYF
size: -; D: -; V: TRBV18; J: TRBJ1-5; DNA: TGTGCCAGCTCACCACCGGGGGACACAAATCAGCCCCAGCATTTT; CDR3: CASSPPGDTNQPQHF
size: -; D: -; V: TRBV29-1; J: TRBJ2-5; DNA: TGCAGCACCAGTAGGGGATGGGAGACCCAGTACTTC; CDR3: CSTSRGWETQYF
size: -; D: TRBD1; V: TRBV30; J: TRBJ1-5; DNA: TGTGCCTGGAGTGCATGGACAGGGGGTAGCAATCAGCCCCAGCATTTT; CDR3: CAWSAWTGGSNQPQHF
size: few; D: -; V: TRBV5-4; J: TRBJ2-7; DNA: TGTGCCAGCAGCCCACCTGACACCGCCTACGAGCAGTACTTC; CDR3: CASSPPDTAYEQYF
size: few; D: -; V: TRBV7-8; J: TRBJ1-1; DNA: TGTGCCAGCAGCTTATTAGTGAACACTGAAGCTTTCTTT; CDR3: CASSLLVNTEAFF
size: -; D: TRBD2; V: TRBV5-4; J: TRBJ2-7; DNA: TGTGCCAGCAGCTGGACTAGCCACGGTGGCGAGCAGTACTTC; CDR3: CASSWTSHGGEQYF
size: -; D: -; V: TRBV12-3/TRBV12-4; J: TRBJ2-5; DNA: TGTGCCAGCAGTTTTGGGGCCCAAGAGACCCAGTACTTC; CDR3: CASSFGAQETQYF
size: -; D: -; V: TRBV11-2; J: TRBJ2-7; DNA: TGTGCCAGCAGCTTGGGTGGTGGACAGCCGGCTTACGAGCAGTACTTC; CDR3: CASSLGGGQPAYEQYF